This TCR beta chain stems from a study of long-term antiretroviral therapy in people with HIV. Study results and limitations: HIV repertoire CDR3 lengths ranged less widely than those of controls. Increased diversity was seen after ART, yet it remained lower than in transplant donor controls.

The CDR3 totals 18 residues. CDR1 is SGDLS and CDR2 is YYNGEE in the germline V gene. The V gene end was trimmed by 3 bases and the J gene end by 3 bases; junction bases not matched to a gene: 14. The immunoSEQ assay was v3.0, run at survey level. Profiled with immunoSEQ multiplex PCR; TCRdb holds only in-frame clones, not every one. Among 28,000 or so clones listed, roughly 73% were seen once. For each donor, at least one pre-ART and at least two post-ART PBMC samples were available. The samples comprised roughly 1-11 million cryopreserved PBMC ahead of DNA extraction. A note on this clone: Its antigen is currently unknown.

The source of this sequence is a man aged 18 to 30 with HIV. The rearrangement links TRBV9 to TRBJ2-7; 11 nucleotides align to TRBD2. Source: unsorted PBMCs, taken 1.5 years before starting antiretroviral therapy. The DNA of the CDR3 is TGTGCCAGCAGCGGACCAACTACGACTAGCGGGAAACTCTACGAGCAGTACTTC. It specifies CASSGPTTTSGKLYEQYF.